The 15 T cell receptor beta chains listed next were all sequenced from one sample in a study of cytomegalovirus exposure and HLA in healthy donors. PCR was performed using 60 Vbeta and 13 Jbeta primers. The protocol was immunoSEQ multiplex PCR, while the TCRdb copy is restricted to in-frame clones and leaves out a portion. Among 130,000 or so clones, more than 70% were seen once, and the ten largest hold about 3.1%. Material for sequencing was PBMCs. The receptors come from a man between 40 and 49 years old in good health and CMV-seronegative.

The chain carries TRBV5-1 and TRBJ1-1, with 7 bases matching TRBD1. The V gene's germline CDR1 is SGHRS and CDR2 YFSETQ. Unmatched junction bases numbered 7, after V lost 4 bases and J lost 4 bases. The CDR3 length is 14 residues. The DNA for the CDR3 is TGCGCCAGCAGCGTAGGGGGCTGGGGCACTGAAGCTTTCTTT. Protein: CASSVGGWGTEAFF.

Note on this clone: This specimen includes other DNA sequences encoding the same CDR3. The chain recombines TRBV19 with TRBJ1-2; 9 nucleotides align to TRBD1. The V gene's germline CDR1 is LNHDA and CDR2 SQIVND (reference sequence). This CDR3 comprises 13 residues. Unmatched junction bases numbered 2, after V lost 5 bases and J lost 4 bases. This CDR3 is CASSDRGSYGYTF. CDR3 nucleotides: TGTGCCAGTAGTGACAGGGGGAGCTATGGCTACACCTTC.

This sequence joins TRBV7-2 and TRBJ1-2, with 8 nucleotides matching TRBD1. This CDR3 region has 13 residues. Unmatched junction bases numbered 0, after V lost 3 bases and J lost 3 bases. Germline CDR1 reads SGHTA; CDR2 reads FQGNSA. The CDR3 is CASSLDRDYGYTF. In DNA form, the CDR3 reads TGTGCCAGCAGCTTGGACAGGGACTATGGCTACACCTTC. Together with reference TRBV7-2 and TRBJ1-2, the CDR3 gives the full variable domain: GAGVSQSPSNKVTEKGKDVELRCDPISGHTALYWYRQSLGQGLEFLIYFQGNSAPDKSGLPSDRFSAERTGGSVSTLTIQRTQQEDSAVYLCASSLDRDYGYTFGSGTRLTVV.

This chain connects TRBV27 to TRBJ2-1, with D possibly TRBD1 on 6 matching bases. Germline assignment: CDR1 MNHEY and CDR2 SMNVEV (reference sequence). The ends were cut back, 5 bases at V and 2 bases at J, with 10 bases in the middle. The CDR3 sequence is 14 residues long. This CDR3 is CASSVRDTYNEQFF. The CDR3 DNA reads TGTGCCAGCAGTGTCCGGGACACCTACAATGAGCAGTTCTTC.

This clone came up once. The rearrangement joins TRBV5-1 to TRBJ2-3; perhaps TRBD1 as D (6 bases). The V and J ends lost 4 bases and 5 bases respectively, with 20 bases between them. CDR1 and CDR2 from the germline V gene are SGHRS and YFSETQ. The CDR3 totals 16 residues. The CDR3 DNA is TGCGCCAGCAGCCTAACAAACTGGGACAATGGAGATACGCAGTATTTT. It yields the protein CASSLTNWDNGDTQYF.

This clone was seen a few times. The V call is TRBV4-3, the J call TRBJ2-3; 10 bases are shared with TRBD2. Germline V lookup: CDR1 LGHNA, CDR2 YSLEER. The length of the CDR3 is 16 residues. Trimming cost V 1 base and J 1 base; bases outside gene matches: 2. The CDR3 loop is CASSQVAGGGTDTQYF. CDR3 nucleotide sequence: TGCGCCAGCAGCCAAGTAGCGGGGGGCGGCACAGATACGCAGTATTTT.

The chain carries TRBV12-5 and TRBJ1-5; no definite D call. Trimming cost V 6 bases and J 4 bases, with 7 bases left between them. CDR3 length: 12 amino acids. Per germline, CDR1 LGHNT and CDR2 FRNRAP. Here the CDR3 DNA reads TGTGCTAGTGGCCTCCCGAATCAGCCCCAGCATTTT. Amino acid sequence: CASGLPNQPQHF.

The table lists this clone with a few counts. This rearrangement joins TRBV29-1 to TRBJ2-1; D may be TRBD2 (5 bases). The germline gives CDR1 SQVTM, CDR2 ANQGSEA. CDR3 size: 11 residues. Between the trimmed V and J ends, which lost 3 bases and 15 bases, there was a span of 15 bases. CDR3 sequence reads: CSVDWLGSGFF. The CDR3 coding sequence is TGCAGCGTTGACTGGTTAGGGAGTGGGTTCTTC.

The gene calls are TRBV18 and TRBJ2-7; the match to TRBD1 covers 8 bases. J was trimmed by 5 bases and V by 2 bases; bases with no gene match: 8. CDR1 KGHSH and CDR2 LQKENI come from the germline V gene. The CDR3 spans 15 residues. CDR3 nucleotide sequence: TGTGCCAGCTCACCAAAACTGACAGGGGTCCACGAGCAGTACTTC. Translating gives CASSPKLTGVHEQYF.

The table lists this clone with a few counts. This rearrangement joins TRBV6-1 to TRBJ2-7, with TRBD2 matching over 8 bases. V dropped 4 bases and J dropped 2; count of bases not matched to a gene: 7. Per the germline V gene, CDR1 is MNHNS and CDR2 is SASEGT. This CDR3 is built from 15 residues. CDR3 DNA: TGTGCCAGCAGTGGGGGACTAGGAGTGACCTACGAGCAGTACTTC. Protein sequence: CASSGGLGVTYEQYF.

The rearrangement uses TRBV7-9 and TRBJ2-5; 8 positions match TRBD1. The trim removed 6 bases at V and 2 bases at J, leaving 2 bases unmatched. This CDR3 has 13 amino acids. Germline V CDR1 and CDR2: SEHNR, FQNEAQ (reference sequence). CDR3 sequence: CASRTGGQETQYF. Here the CDR3 DNA reads TGTGCCAGCAGAACAGGGGGTCAAGAGACCCAGTACTTC.

The chain joins TRBV13 to TRBJ2-1; D gene uncertain. The CDR3 has 12 residues. V was pared by 5 bases and J by 3 bases, with 5 bases between. Germline-derived CDR1 and CDR2 are PRHDT and FYEKMQ (reference sequence). The CDR3, as DNA: TGTGCCAGCAGCCTCAGCTACAATGAGCAGTTCTTC. Protein product: CASSLSYNEQFF.

The CDR3 DNA reads TGTGCCAGCAGCTTTATCCGGGACAGGGGTGCAACTAATGAAAAACTGTTTTTT. Translating gives CASSFIRDRGATNEKLFF. The chain carries TRBV11-2 and TRBJ1-4; 10 bases align to TRBD1. The CDR3 sequence is 18 residues long. Losses at the gene ends were 3 bases for V and 0 bases for J; bases not matched to a gene: 7. Germline CDR1 SGHAT, CDR2 FQNNGV.

On this clone: Distinct nucleotide sequences in the sample also encode this CDR3. The rearrangement joins TRBV18 to TRBJ2-5; no reliable D call. V was cut by 4 bases and J by 0 bases, with 3 bases left in between. Germline V gene sequence: CDR1 KGHSH, CDR2 LQKENI. The CDR3 covers 12 residues. The CDR3 DNA reads TGTGCCAGCTCACGCGACCAAGAGACCCAGTACTTC. Translated: CASSRDQETQYF.

This sequence joins TRBV4-1 and TRBJ1-3; the D gene is possibly TRBD1 (6 bases). Germline V lookup: CDR1 MGHRA, CDR2 YSYEKL. Trimming left V 4 bases short and J 0 bases short, with 22 bases between. The CDR3 extends over 19 amino acids. CDR3 sequence (DNA): TGCGCCAGCAGCCCATCATCCCCCGTGGGGGGGCCCTCTGGAAACACCATATATTTT. Translated: CASSPSSPVGGPSGNTIYF.